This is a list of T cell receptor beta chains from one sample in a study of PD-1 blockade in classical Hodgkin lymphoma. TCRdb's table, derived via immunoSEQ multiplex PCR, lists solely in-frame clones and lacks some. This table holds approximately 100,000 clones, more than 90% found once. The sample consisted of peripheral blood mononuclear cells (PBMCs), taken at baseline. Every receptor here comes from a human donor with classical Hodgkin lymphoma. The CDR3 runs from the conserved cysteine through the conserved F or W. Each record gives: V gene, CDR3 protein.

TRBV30,CAWSSLATYNEQFF
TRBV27,CASSLVQGLNTEAFF
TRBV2,CASSGLLAGGGLTYNEQFF
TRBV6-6,CASSSPRVADYGYTF
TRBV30,CAWKPGQGLYEQYF
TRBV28,CASRSLSPLHF
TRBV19,CASSIGGQANYGYTF
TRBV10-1,CASSVDRDTEAFF
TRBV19,CASSKPTGAMNTEAFF
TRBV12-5,CASGLPRTGGLHDSNQPQHF
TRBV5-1,CASSSAGTQYF
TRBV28,CASSLTRMGYTF
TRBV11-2,CASRGGSNQQYF
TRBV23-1,CASSQLAGQRASTDTQYF
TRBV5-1,CASSLFSDTQYF
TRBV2,CAIKDGLNTEAFF
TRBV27,CASSFRGNTQYF
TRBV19,CASSIGPNEKLFF
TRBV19,CASSSTGDTEAFF
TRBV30,CAWSVGGAQNEQYF
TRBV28,CASSRQGRPFYGYTF
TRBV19,CASSGSSQETQYF
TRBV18,CASSLGSDRGPNNEQFF
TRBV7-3,CASSLNRPPTGELFF
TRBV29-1,CSVGPGPGELFF
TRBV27,CASSLTGGGDYGYTF
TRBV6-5,CASRAGGEQFF
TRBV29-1,CSGGPRNTGELFF
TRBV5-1,CASSLRGLAAEETQYF
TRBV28,CASTMTGDGNQPQHF
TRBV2,CASNPTVNEQFF
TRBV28,CTTGPGGGNTIYF
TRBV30,CAWSAFRVAEQYF
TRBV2,CASAPRVEETQYF
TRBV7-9,CASSQAGGGPGELFF
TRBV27,CASGYGTGGSYEQYF
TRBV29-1,CSALPLSSGNTIYF
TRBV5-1,CASSLDSGRAGADTQYF
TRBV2,CASSVPGPYEQYF
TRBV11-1,CASSLSSWAGVGETQYF
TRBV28,CASGTGTSYEQYF
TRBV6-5,CASSTGVATNEKLFF
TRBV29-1,CSISTGASNQPQHF
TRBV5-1,CASSLRGNNEKLFF